The T cell receptor beta chain described here comes from a study of T-cell reconstitution after alpha-beta-depleted transplantation in children. Germline CDR1 reads LGHNA; CDR2 reads YNFKEQ. The CDR3 extends over 18 amino acids. Germline trimming cut 2 bases from V and 0 bases from J; bases unmatched to any gene: 7. This clonotype was observed a handful of times. It was with unique molecular identifiers that the TCRbeta library was prepared. A single record per CDR3 protein comes from TCRdb applying MiXCR to the PCR reads. The sample has about 250,000 distinct CDR3 sequences, 20% to 30% seen once; the top ten hold roughly 5%.

Here the sequenced sample was PBMCs, mostly from graft donor cells, taken 360 days after TCRalphabeta/CD19-depleted stem cell transplant. This receptor was identified in a female patient aged 2-15 years who had a stem cell transplant for congenital amegakaryocytic thrombocytopenia, so the T cells may come from the graft donor. The V gene is TRBV4-2, the J gene TRBJ2-6; 7 nucleotides align to TRBD1. This CDR3 is CASSQRGGQSSGANVLTF. The CDR3 nucleotides read TGTGCCAGCAGCCAACGAGGGGGCCAAAGCTCTGGGGCCAACGTCCTGACTTTC.